Sequencing of this TCR beta chain was carried out in a study of siplizumab effects on memory and regulatory T cells. Notes on the study in general: Proliferating clones, CD4+ or CD8+, lacked an assignable naive or memory phenotype in roughly 80-97% of cases. Tregs proliferating in siplizumab cultures lacked confirmation of their suppressive function.

Germline CDR1 is SGHVS and CDR2 is FQNEAQ. V lost 1 base and J lost 4, with 11 bases in between. The CDR3 has 15 amino acids. Produced via immunoSEQ multiplex PCR; TCRdb's table is partial and in-frame only. Of some 96,000 clones in the sample, 91% were seen once. Comment on this clone: Its antigen is as yet unknown.

Sequencing was performed on CD4+ T cells sorted from blood. The chain is built from TRBV7-8 and TRBJ1-5; possible D gene TRBD1, 5 bases. The clonotype comes from a human donor in good health. This chain's CDR3 is CASSLVVGGNQPQHF. CDR3 nucleotide sequence: TGTGCCAGCAGCTTAGTGGTCGGGGGGAATCAGCCCCAGCATTTT. The complete variable domain, with remaining parts taken from reference TRBV7-8 and TRBJ1-5, reads GAGVSQSPRYKVAKRGQDVALRCDPISGHVSLFWYQQALGQGPEFLTYFQNEAQLDKSGLPSDRFFAERPEGSVSTLKIQRTQQEDSAVYLCASSLVVGGNQPQHFGDGTRLSIL.